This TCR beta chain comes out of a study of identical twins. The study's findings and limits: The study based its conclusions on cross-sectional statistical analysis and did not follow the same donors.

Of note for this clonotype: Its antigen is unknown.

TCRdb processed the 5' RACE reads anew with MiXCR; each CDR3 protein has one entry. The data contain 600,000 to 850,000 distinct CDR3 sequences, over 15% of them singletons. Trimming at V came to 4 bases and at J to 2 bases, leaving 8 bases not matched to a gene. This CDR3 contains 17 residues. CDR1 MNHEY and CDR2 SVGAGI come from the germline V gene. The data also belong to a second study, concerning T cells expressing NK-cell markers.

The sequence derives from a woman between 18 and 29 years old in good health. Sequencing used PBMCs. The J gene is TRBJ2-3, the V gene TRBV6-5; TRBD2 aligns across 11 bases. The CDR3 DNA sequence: TGTGCCAGCAGTTTAGGATCTAGCGGGAGGCACACAGATACGCAGTATTTT. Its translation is CASSLGSSGRHTDTQYF.